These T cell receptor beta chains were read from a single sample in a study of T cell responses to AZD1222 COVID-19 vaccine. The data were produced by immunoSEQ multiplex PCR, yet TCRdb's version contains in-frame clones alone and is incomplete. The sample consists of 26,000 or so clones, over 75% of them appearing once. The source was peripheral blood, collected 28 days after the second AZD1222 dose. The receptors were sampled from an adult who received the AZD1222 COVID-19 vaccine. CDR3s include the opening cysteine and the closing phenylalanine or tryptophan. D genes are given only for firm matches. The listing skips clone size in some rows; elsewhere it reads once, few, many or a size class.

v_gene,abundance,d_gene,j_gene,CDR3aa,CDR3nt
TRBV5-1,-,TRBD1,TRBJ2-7,CASSLGQNYEQYF,TGCGCCAGCAGCCTGGGACAGAACTACGAGCAGTACTTC
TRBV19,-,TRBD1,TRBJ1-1,CASSRGQITEAFF,TGTGCCAGTAGCCGGGGACAGATCACTGAAGCTTTCTTT
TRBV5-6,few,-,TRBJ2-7,CASSFSGIYEQYF,TGTGCCAGCAGCTTCAGCGGTATCTACGAGCAGTACTTC
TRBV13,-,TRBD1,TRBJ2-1,CASSLPTGEYNEQFF,TGTGCCAGCAGCCTCCCGACAGGGGAGTACAATGAGCAGTTCTTC
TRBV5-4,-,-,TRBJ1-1,CASSLAAQVNTEAFF,TGTGCCAGCAGCTTGGCCGCACAGGTGAACACTGAAGCTTTCTTT
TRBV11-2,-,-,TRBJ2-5,CASSLALKETQYF,TGTGCCAGCAGCTTAGCACTGAAAGAGACCCAGTACTTC
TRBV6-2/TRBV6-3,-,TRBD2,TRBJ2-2,CASSISSGSGIGELFF,TGTGCCAGCAGTATTTCTAGCGGGAGTGGAATCGGGGAGCTGTTTTTT
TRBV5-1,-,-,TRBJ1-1,CASSPQGQTEAFF,TGCGCCAGCAGCCCCCAGGGGCAGACTGAAGCTTTCTTT
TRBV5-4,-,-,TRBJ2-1,CASSAGGEVYNEQFF,TGTGCCAGCAGCGCTGGAGGGGAGGTCTACAATGAGCAGTTCTTC
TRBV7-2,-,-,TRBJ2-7,CASSFGAGYEQYF,TGTGCCAGCAGCTTTGGGGCGGGGTACGAGCAGTACTTC
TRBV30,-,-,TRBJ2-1,CAWRGVYNEQFF,TGTGCCTGGAGAGGGGTCTACAATGAGCAGTTCTTC
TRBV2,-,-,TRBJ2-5,CASTYSIEETQYF,TGTGCCAGCACGTACAGTATCGAAGAGACCCAGTACTTC
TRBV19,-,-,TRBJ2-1,CASSILSLGYNEQFF,TGTGCCAGTAGTATTCTTAGTTTGGGGTACAATGAGCAGTTCTTC
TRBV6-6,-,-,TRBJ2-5,CASRRTTFVETQYF,TGTGCCAGCAGACGGACAACGTTCGTGGAGACCCAGTACTTC
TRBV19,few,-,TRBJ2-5,CASSPNGYQETQYF,TGTGCCAGTAGCCCAAATGGATATCAAGAGACCCAGTACTTC
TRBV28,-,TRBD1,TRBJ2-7,CASSARTGGRYEQYF,TGTGCCAGCAGTGCTCGGACAGGGGGTAGGTACGAGCAGTACTTC
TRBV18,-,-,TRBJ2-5,CASSPAGSETQYF,TGTGCCAGCTCACCAGCCGGCTCCGAGACCCAGTACTTC
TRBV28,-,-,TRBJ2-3,CASSFPPAGGTDTQYF,TGTGCCAGCAGTTTTCCCCCTGCCGGGGGCACAGATACGCAGTATTTT
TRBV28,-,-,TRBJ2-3,CASSLDPDTQYF,TGTGCCAGCAGTCTAGACCCAGATACGCAGTATTTT
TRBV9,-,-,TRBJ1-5,CASSGDSNQPQHF,TGTGCCAGCAGCGGGGATAGCAATCAGCCCCAGCATTTT
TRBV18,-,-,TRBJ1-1,CASSTGSDTEAFF,TGTGCCAGCTCTACTGGGTCGGACACTGAAGCTTTCTTT
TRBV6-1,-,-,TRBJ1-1,CASSEGGNTEAFF,TGTGCCAGCAGTGAGGGGGGGAACACTGAAGCTTTCTTT
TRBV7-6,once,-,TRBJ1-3,CASSLRLPGNTIYF,TGTGCCAGCAGCTTAAGACTTCCTGGAAACACCATATATTTT
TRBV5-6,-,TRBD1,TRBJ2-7,CASSSGTAIYEQYF,TGTGCCAGCAGCTCCGGGACAGCTATCTACGAGCAGTACTTC
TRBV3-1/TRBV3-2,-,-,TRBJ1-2,CASSQEWGVYGYTF,TGTGCCAGCAGCCAAGAGTGGGGGGTGTATGGCTACACCTTC
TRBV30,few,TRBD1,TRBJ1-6,CAWSTGGSYNSPLHF,TGTGCCTGGAGCACAGGGGGTTCCTATAATTCACCCCTCCACTTT
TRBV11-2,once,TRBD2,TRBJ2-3,CASSPGDGTRGYTQYF,TGTGCCAGCAGCCCCGGCGACGGGACTAGAGGTTATACGCAGTATTTT
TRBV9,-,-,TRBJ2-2,CASSVEGGLDTGELFF,TGTGCCAGCAGCGTAGAAGGGGGGCTAGACACCGGGGAGCTGTTTTTT
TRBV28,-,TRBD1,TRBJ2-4,CASSLTGTGGISLAKNIQYF,TGTGCCAGCAGTTTAACCGGGACAGGGGGCATTTCCCTAGCCAAAAACATTCAGTACTTC
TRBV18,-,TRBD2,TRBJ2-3,CASSPPRLRGNGTDTQYF,TGTGCCAGCTCACCACCGAGGCTGCGGGGGAACGGGACAGATACGCAGTATTTT
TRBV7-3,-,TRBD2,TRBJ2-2,CASSETSGNTGELFF,TGTGCCAGCAGCGAGACTAGCGGGAACACCGGGGAGCTGTTTTTT
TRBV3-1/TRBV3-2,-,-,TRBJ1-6,CASSLDPNSPLHF,TGTGCCAGCAGCCTCGACCCTAATTCGCCCCTCCACTTT
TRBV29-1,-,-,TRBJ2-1,CSATSFGNEQFF,TGCAGCGCCACCTCCTTTGGCAATGAGCAGTTCTTC
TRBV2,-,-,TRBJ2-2,CASRGSGELFF,TGTGCCAGCAGGGGCTCCGGGGAGCTGTTTTTT
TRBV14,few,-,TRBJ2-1,CASSQERAGEQFF,TGTGCCAGCAGCCAAGAGAGGGCAGGCGAGCAGTTCTTC
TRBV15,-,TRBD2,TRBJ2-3,CATRGSGGDTQYF,TGTGCCACTCGGGGCTCCGGGGGGGATACGCAGTATTTT
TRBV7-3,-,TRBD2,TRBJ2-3,CASSLNLAGADTQYF,TGTGCCAGCAGCTTAAACCTAGCGGGAGCAGATACGCAGTATTTT
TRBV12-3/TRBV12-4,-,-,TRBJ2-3,CASRSRSTDTQYF,TGTGCCAGCAGGTCGAGGAGCACAGATACGCAGTATTTT
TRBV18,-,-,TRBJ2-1,CASSPPAGYNEQFF,TGTGCCAGCTCACCACCGGCAGGTTACAATGAGCAGTTCTTC
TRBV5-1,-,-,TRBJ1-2,CARDDSLFYTF,TGCGCCAGGGACGACAGCCTTTTCTACACCTTC
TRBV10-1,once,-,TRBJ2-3,CASGSTTDTQYF,TGCGCCAGCGGGAGTACCACAGATACGCAGTATTTT
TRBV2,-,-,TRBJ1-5,CASSVAGNQPQHF,TGTGCCAGCAGTGTGGCGGGGAATCAGCCCCAGCATTTT
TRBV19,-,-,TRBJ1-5,CASSWRYIGNQPQHF,TGTGCCAGTAGTTGGAGGTATATCGGCAATCAGCCCCAGCATTTT
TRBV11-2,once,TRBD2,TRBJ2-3,CASSSRTSGRSDTQYF,TGTGCCAGCAGCTCTAGGACTAGCGGGAGATCAGATACGCAGTATTTT
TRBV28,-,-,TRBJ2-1,CASSSAQGGFYNEQFF,TGTGCCAGCAGTTCAGCACAGGGAGGATTCTACAATGAGCAGTTCTTC
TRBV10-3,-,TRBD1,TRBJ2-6,CAISLQGAGGANVLTF,TGTGCCATCAGCCTACAGGGGGCCGGTGGGGCCAACGTCCTGACTTTC
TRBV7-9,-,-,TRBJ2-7,CASSVGPGGYEQYF,TGTGCCAGCAGCGTCGGGCCTGGTGGGTACGAGCAGTACTTC
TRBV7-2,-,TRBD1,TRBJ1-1,CASRQGANTEAFF,TGTGCCAGCAGACAGGGGGCAAACACTGAAGCTTTCTTT
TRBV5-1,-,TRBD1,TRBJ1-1,CASSAGPGQGDTEAFF,TGCGCCAGCAGCGCTGGGCCGGGACAGGGGGACACTGAAGCTTTCTTT
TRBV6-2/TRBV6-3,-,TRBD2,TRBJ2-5,CASSYGTSGRKETQYF,TGTGCCAGCAGTTACGGGACTAGCGGGAGAAAAGAGACCCAGTACTTC
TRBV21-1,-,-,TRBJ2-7,CAMLSSSAYEQYF,TGTGCCATGCTTTCCTCCTCTGCCTACGAGCAGTACTTC
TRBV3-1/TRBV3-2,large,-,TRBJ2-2,CASRLSGGNTGELFF,TGTGCCAGCAGGCTTAGCGGAGGGAACACCGGGGAGCTGTTTTTT
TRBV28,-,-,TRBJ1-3,CASSFGGTRNTIYF,TGTGCCAGCAGTTTCGGGGGGACGAGAAACACCATATATTTT
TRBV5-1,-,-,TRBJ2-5,CASSLAGSQETQYF,TGCGCCAGCAGCTTGGCCGGCAGCCAAGAGACCCAGTACTTC